This T cell receptor (beta chain) stems from a study of shared clonotypes between healthy human individuals. Study-level points and caveats: An effect of sequencing depth on clonotype sharing among donors was expected.

Repertoires were generated with immunoSEQ multiplex PCR, while TCRdb's copy carries only in-frame clones and drops some. This sample has about 1.1 million clones, with 70% to 80% found just once. Note on this clone: Antigen specificity is unknown.

Trimming left V 10 bases short and J 6 bases short, with 13 bases between. Germline V gene lookup returns CDR1 MNHEY and CDR2 SVGAGI. The CDR3 is made up of 11 amino acids. V usage is TRBV6-5 and J usage is TRBJ2-7, with D perhaps assigned TRBD1 or TRBD2 (6 bases each). The TCR comes from a man between 18 and 35 years old in good health. Some clones in this sample may be carry-over from other donors' samples. The sequenced sample was memory CD4+ T cells from PBMCs. Subset here: CD45RA-negative fraction. CDR3 amino acids: CATSRGVEQYF. The CDR3 nucleotides are TGTGCCACCTCAAGGGGGGTCGAGCAGTACTTC.